These 25 T cell receptor beta chains originate from one sample sequenced in a study of type 1 regulatory T cells. Their target antigens are unknown. Study-level findings and limits: Compared with non-Tr1 cells, Tr1 cells showed a narrower TCR repertoire.

TCRdb re-called the reads with MiXCR, one entry per CDR3 protein. Among about 71,000 distinct CDR3 sequences listed, less than 25% were seen once. The sample comprised cultured type 1 regulatory T (Tr1) cells, either the whole culture or a sorted fraction (not recorded which). These receptors were obtained from a human donor in good health.

V usage is TRBV2 and J usage is TRBJ2-7; TRBD2 agrees at 7 bases. Germline V lookup: CDR1 SNHLY, CDR2 FYNNEI. Trimming cost V 7 bases and J 3 bases; bases outside gene matches: 12. The CDR3 loop spans 15 amino acids. The CDR3 reads CASILEAGTYYEQYF. CDR3 DNA: TGTGCCAGCATCCTCGAAGCGGGAACCTACTACGAGCAGTACTTC.

The genes are TRBV29-1 and TRBJ2-1, with TRBD2 matching over 11 bases. CDR1 and CDR2 (germline): SQVTM, ANQGSEA. The CDR3 totals 14 residues. The V gene end was trimmed by 6 bases and the J gene end by 3 bases; junction bases not matched to a gene: 4. In DNA form, the CDR3 reads TGCAGCGTAGCCGGGACTAGCGGCTACAATGAGCAGTTCTTC. Its translation is CSVAGTSGYNEQFF.

This chain uses TRBV20-1 with TRBJ1-4, with TRBD1 as a possible D gene (5 bases). The ends were cut back, 7 bases at V and 10 bases at J, with 10 bases in the middle. There are 10 residues in the CDR3. Germline lookup yields CDR1 DFQATT and CDR2 SNEGSKA (reference sequence). The CDR3 reads CSVRGTKLFF. The CDR3 bases are TGCAGTGTTCGGGGGACAAAACTGTTTTTT.

The chain has TRBV7-2 and TRBJ2-4; 7 bases map to TRBD1. Trimming took 6 bases from V and 5 from J; bases not matched to a gene: 10. The CDR3 has 15 residues. The germline V gene has CDR1 SGHTA and CDR2 FQGNSA. DNA for the CDR3: TGTGCCAGCAGTGCTAGAGGACAGGAGGAAAACATTCAGTACTTC. This sequence encodes CASSARGQEENIQYF.

This clonotype was counted a few times. This sequence joins TRBV24-1 and TRBJ2-7, with 8 bases fitting TRBD2. Trimming took 5 bases from V and 7 from J; bases not matched to a gene: 6. Germline V CDR1 and CDR2: KGHDR, SFDVKD. CDR3 size: 13 residues. DNA of the CDR3: TGTGCCACCAGTGGGAGCGGGAGAGGTGAGCAGTACTTC. Amino acid sequence: CATSGSGRGEQYF.

The chain has TRBV4-2 and TRBJ2-3, with D hard to call. Germline-derived CDR1 and CDR2 are LGHNA and YNFKEQ. CDR3 length: 12 residues. V lost 2 bases, J lost 5 bases, and 5 bases lay in between. The CDR3 DNA reads TGTGCCAGCAGCCAAAATAGAGATACGCAGTATTTT. Amino acid sequence: CASSQNRDTQYF.

In its sample, this clonotype was seen a few times. The CDR3 DNA is TGTGCCAGCAGCTTAGGGGTAGCGAGAGATACGCAGTATTTT. Translated: CASSLGVARDTQYF. The chain links TRBV7-2 to TRBJ2-3, with D possibly TRBD2 on 5 matching bases. Trimming removed 1 base at V and 5 bases at J, with 10 bases between. The CDR3 runs 14 residues. In germline, CDR1 is SGHTA, CDR2 FQGNSA.

This clonotype was observed a few times. The CDR3 sequence: CASSRVNTGELFF. The CDR3 DNA follows: TGTGCCAGTAGCCGGGTCAACACCGGGGAGCTGTTTTTT. The V call is TRBV19, the J call TRBJ2-2; D ambiguous. Per germline, CDR1 LNHDA and CDR2 SQIVND (reference sequence). The V end lost 6 bases, the J end lost 2 bases, and 7 bases lay between the germline ends. The CDR3 extends over 13 amino acids.

In its sample, this clonotype was seen a few times. This chain joins TRBV7-6 and TRBJ2-5; D is perhaps TRBD1 (5 bases). The CDR3 spans 16 residues. Trimming took 5 bases from V and 5 from J, leaving 21 bases between them. Germline loops: CDR1 SGHVS, CDR2 FNYEAQ. The DNA for the CDR3 is TGTGCCAGCAGCCGAGACATTCCCAAGGGGCAGGAGACCCAGTACTTC. Residues: CASSRDIPKGQETQYF.

This clonotype has a handful of counts. The chain has TRBV6-5 and TRBJ2-3; unclear D gene. Germline CDR1 MNHEY, CDR2 SVGAGI. Between the trimmed V and J ends, which lost 0 bases and 4 bases, there was a span of 14 bases. The CDR3 has 16 amino acids. DNA of the CDR3: TGTGCCAGCAGTTACTCGAGGCGGAGCACGGCAGATACGCAGTATTTT. It translates to CASSYSRRSTADTQYF.

This clonotype was observed many times. The rearrangement uses TRBV5-1 and TRBJ2-7; tentatively, D is TRBD1 (5 bases). Germline values: CDR1 SGHRS, CDR2 YFSETQ. The CDR3 has 14 amino acids. V was pared by 4 bases and J by 7 bases, with 18 bases between. The CDR3 protein is CASSQVTDTGEQYF. The CDR3 nucleotides are TGCGCCAGCAGCCAGGTGACGGACACGGGTGAGCAGTACTTC. The full variable domain, with the rest looked up from reference TRBV5-1 and TRBJ2-7, is KAGVTQTPRYLIKTRGQQVTLSCSPISGHRSVSWYQQTPGQGLQFLFEYFSETQRNKGNFPGRFSGRQFSNSRSEMNVSTLELGDSALYLCASSQVTDTGEQYFGPGTRLTVT.

The genes are TRBV2 and TRBJ1-5, with D possibly being TRBD1 (5 bases). Trimming took 7 bases from V and 1 from J, leaving 8 bases between them. The V gene's germline CDR1 is SNHLY and CDR2 FYNNEI. This CDR3 is built from 13 residues. CDR3 sequence reads: CASMGDSNQPQHF. The CDR3 DNA reads TGTGCCAGCATGGGGGACAGCAATCAGCCCCAGCATTTT. The whole variable domain, filled in from reference TRBV2 and TRBJ1-5, reads EPEVTQTPSHQVTQMGQEVILRCVPISNHLYFYWYRQILGQKVEFLVSFYNNEISEKSEIFDDQFSVERPDGSNFTLKIRSTKLEDSAMYFCASMGDSNQPQHFGDGTRLSIL.

The rearrangement uses TRBV4-2 and TRBJ1-6; no clear D gene. The CDR3 consists of 16 residues. Germline lookup yields CDR1 LGHNA and CDR2 YNFKEQ. The germline V and J ends were trimmed by 4 bases and 1 base, with 11 bases remaining between them. Here the CDR3 reads CASSPGGKSYNSPLHF. The DNA of the CDR3 is TGTGCCAGCAGCCCCGGCGGGAAATCCTATAATTCACCCCTCCACTTT.

This clonotype has only a few counts. This sequence joins TRBV29-1 and TRBJ2-5, with TRBD1 matching over 8 bases. Trimming took 4 bases from V and 2 from J; bases not matched to a gene: 3. The CDR3 is made up of 13 amino acids. Germline V CDR1 and CDR2: SQVTM, ANQGSEA. CDR3 DNA sequence: TGCAGCGTTGGACAGGGGAATCAAGAGACCCAGTACTTC. Translated, it gives CSVGQGNQETQYF.

In DNA, the CDR3 is TGCGCCAGCAGCTTGGCCCGGGGGGGGGATGAGCAGTTCTTC. This translates into CASSLARGGDEQFF. The V and J genes are TRBV5-1 and TRBJ2-1; TRBD2 matches at 8 bases. V was clipped by 0 bases and J by 8 bases; unmatched bases: 4. This CDR3 has 14 residues. The germline gives CDR1 SGHRS, CDR2 YFSETQ.

This clonotype has a handful of counts. V usage is TRBV6-5 and J usage is TRBJ2-1; 7 positions match TRBD1. The CDR3 runs 15 residues. Germline CDR1 and CDR2: MNHEY and SVGAGI. Trimming cost V 6 bases and J 2 bases; bases outside gene matches: 7. In DNA, the CDR3 is TGTGCCAGCAGGAGAGACAGGGATGCCTACAATGAGCAGTTCTTC. The encoded protein is CASRRDRDAYNEQFF.

This clonotype was found a few times. The genes are TRBV5-5 and TRBJ2-7; D is possibly TRBD1 (7 bases). Germline assignment: CDR1 SGHKS and CDR2 YYEKEE (reference sequence). V dropped 5 bases and J dropped 0 bases, with 15 bases sitting between them. This CDR3 region has 15 residues. The CDR3 reads CASREGTVSSYEQYF. DNA for the CDR3: TGTGCCAGCAGGGAGGGGACAGTCTCCTCCTACGAGCAGTACTTC.

This clonotype was picked up a small number of times. V gene TRBV5-1 combines with J gene TRBJ1-4; D unresolved. Trimming cost V 2 bases and J 3 bases, with 8 bases left between them. Per the germline V gene, CDR1 is SGHRS and CDR2 is YFSETQ. This CDR3 region has 14 residues. CDR3 sequence reads: CASSFKASNEKLFF. DNA for the CDR3: TGCGCCAGCAGCTTTAAGGCATCTAATGAAAAACTGTTTTTT.

Here the CDR3 DNA reads TGTGCCAGCAGTCCAAGGACTGTCTACGAGCAGTACTTC. Residues: CASSPRTVYEQYF. V and J are TRBV27 and TRBJ2-7, with a possible D match to TRBD2 (5 bases). CDR1 MNHEY and CDR2 SMNVEV come from the germline V gene (reference sequence). The CDR3 length is 13 residues. V lost 5 bases and J 3 bases, leaving 11 bases between the germline ends.

The rearrangement joins TRBV30 to TRBJ2-7; TRBD2 matches at 10 bases. After removal of 4 bases from V and 6 bases from J, the junction contained 9 bases not matched to a gene. Germline CDR1 reads GTSNPN; CDR2 reads SVGIG (reference sequence). The CDR3 has 14 amino acids. CDR3 region: CAWTPGLARGEQYF. CDR3 bases: TGTGCCTGGACCCCGGGACTAGCGCGGGGCGAGCAGTACTTC.

J is TRBJ2-7 and V is TRBV5-1; D remains unclear. Between the trimmed V and J ends, which lost 1 base and 4 bases, there was a span of 12 bases. The germline CDR1 and CDR2 sequences are SGHRS and YFSETQ. This CDR3 region has 14 residues. The CDR3 DNA follows: TGCGCCAGCAGCTTGATGGAGATTAAGTACGAGCAGTACTTC. As protein: CASSLMEIKYEQYF.

Note on this clonotype: A junction boundary mismatches the germline segment, possibly from a read error. This chain connects TRBV14 to TRBJ1-1, with no clear D. Germline CDR1 is SGHDN and CDR2 is FVKESK. The CDR3 runs 15 residues. The CDR3 DNA reads TGTGCCAGCAGCCCTACGAGGCAGCCGAACACTGAAGCTCTCTTT. Its translation is CASSPTRQPNTEALF.

This sequence joins TRBV30 and TRBJ1-1, with D unresolved. Germline V lookup: CDR1 GTSNPN, CDR2 SVGIG (reference sequence). Deletions cut 4 bases from V and 1 base from J, with 13 bases between. This CDR3 spans 14 amino acids. The CDR3 spells CAWTRGRGNTEAFF. The CDR3 coding sequence is TGTGCCTGGACCCGTGGCCGAGGGAACACTGAAGCTTTCTTT.

Only a few counts were recorded for this clonotype. The rearrangement joins TRBV5-1 to TRBJ2-5; TRBD1 aligns across 8 bases. The germline V gene has CDR1 SGHRS and CDR2 YFSETQ. There are 15 residues in the CDR3. After removal of 3 bases from V and 4 bases from J, the junction contained 8 bases not matched to a gene. The CDR3 nucleotides read TGCGCCAGCAGCTACACCGGACAGGGCCGAGAGACCCAGTACTTC. Residues: CASSYTGQGRETQYF. Drawing the rest from reference TRBV5-1 and TRBJ2-5, the complete variable domain is KAGVTQTPRYLIKTRGQQVTLSCSPISGHRSVSWYQQTPGQGLQFLFEYFSETQRNKGNFPGRFSGRQFSNSRSEMNVSTLELGDSALYLCASSYTGQGRETQYFGPGTRLLVL.

The chain has TRBV20-1 and TRBJ1-2, with 10 nucleotides matching TRBD1. With 6 bases clipped from V and 8 bases from J, the junction kept 9 bases outside the gene matches. In germline, CDR1 is DFQATT, CDR2 SNEGSKA (reference sequence). The CDR3 sequence is 13 residues long. CDR3 loop: CSAQPGQGWGYTF. CDR3 nucleotide sequence: TGCAGTGCGCAACCGGGACAGGGGTGGGGCTACACCTTC.